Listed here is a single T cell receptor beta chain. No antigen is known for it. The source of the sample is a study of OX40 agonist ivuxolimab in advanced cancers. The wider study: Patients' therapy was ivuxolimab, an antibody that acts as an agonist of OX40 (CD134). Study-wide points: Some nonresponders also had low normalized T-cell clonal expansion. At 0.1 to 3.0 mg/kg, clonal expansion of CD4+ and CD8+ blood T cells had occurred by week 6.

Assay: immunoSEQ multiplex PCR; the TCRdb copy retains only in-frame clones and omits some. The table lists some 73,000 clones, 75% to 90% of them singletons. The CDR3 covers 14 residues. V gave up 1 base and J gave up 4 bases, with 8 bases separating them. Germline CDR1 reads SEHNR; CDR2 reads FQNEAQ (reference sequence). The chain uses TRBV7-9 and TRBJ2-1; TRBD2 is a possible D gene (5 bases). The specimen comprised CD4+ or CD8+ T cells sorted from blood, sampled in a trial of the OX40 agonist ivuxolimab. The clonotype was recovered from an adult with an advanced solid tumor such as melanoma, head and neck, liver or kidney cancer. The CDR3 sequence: CASSLGGLYNEQFF. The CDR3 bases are TGTGCCAGCAGCTTAGGCGGGTTATACAATGAGCAGTTCTTC. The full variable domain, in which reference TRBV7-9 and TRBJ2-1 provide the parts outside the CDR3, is DTGVSQNPRHKITKRGQNVTFRCDPISEHNRLYWYRQTLGQGPEFLTYFQNEAQLEKSRLLSDRFSAERPKGSFSTLEIQRTEQGDSAMYLCASSLGGLYNEQFFGPGTRLTVL.